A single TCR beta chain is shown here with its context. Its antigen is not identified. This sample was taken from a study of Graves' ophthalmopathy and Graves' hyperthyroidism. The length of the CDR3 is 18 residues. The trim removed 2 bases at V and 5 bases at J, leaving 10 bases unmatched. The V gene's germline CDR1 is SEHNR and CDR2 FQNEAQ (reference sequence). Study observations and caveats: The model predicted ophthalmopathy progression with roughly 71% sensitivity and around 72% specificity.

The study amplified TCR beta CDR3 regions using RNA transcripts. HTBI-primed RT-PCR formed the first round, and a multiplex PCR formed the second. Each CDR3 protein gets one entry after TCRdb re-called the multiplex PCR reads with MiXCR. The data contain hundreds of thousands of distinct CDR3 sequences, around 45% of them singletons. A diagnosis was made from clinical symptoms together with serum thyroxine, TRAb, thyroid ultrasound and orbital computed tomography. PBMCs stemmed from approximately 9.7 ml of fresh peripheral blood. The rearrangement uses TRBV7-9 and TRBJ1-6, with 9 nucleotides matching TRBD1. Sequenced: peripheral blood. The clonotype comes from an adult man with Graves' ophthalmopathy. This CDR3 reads CASSLKYGDRADNSPLHF. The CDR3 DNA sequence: TGTGCCAGCAGCTTAAAGTATGGGGACAGGGCGGATAATTCACCCCTCCACTTT. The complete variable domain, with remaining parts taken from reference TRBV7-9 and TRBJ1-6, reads DTGVSQNPRHKITKRGQNVTFRCDPISEHNRLYWYRQTLGQGPEFLTYFQNEAQLEKSRLLSDRFSAERPKGSFSTLEIQRTEQGDSAMYLCASSLKYGDRADNSPLHFGNGTRLTVT.